What follows are 5 T cell receptor beta chains derived from one specimen sequenced in a study of vaccination and CD4 T cells after COVID-19. Once obtained from cultured CD4+ T cells, the DNA was sequenced using the Oncomine TCR Beta short-read assay. TCRdb used MiXCR to reprocess the PCR reads, holding one entry per CDR3 protein. The data contain thousands of distinct CDR3 sequences, 64% of them singletons. Their target antigens are unknown. The treatment: roughly nine-day PBMC culture with coronavirus spike peptide pools or control peptides (ViraFEST assay). Sequenced: CD4+ T cells from blood, cultured in vitro. The receptors originated from a human donor who had recovered from COVID-19.

V gene TRBV6-1 combines with J gene TRBJ2-6; D is possibly TRBD1 or TRBD2 (6 bases each). Trimming left V 6 bases short and J 0 bases short, with 12 bases between. This CDR3 spans 16 amino acids. Germline lookup yields CDR1 MNHNS and CDR2 SASEGT. As DNA, the CDR3 is TGTGCCAGCAGGAGGGGGAGGTCCTCTGGGGCCAACGTCCTGACTTTC. Its protein product is CASRRGRSSGANVLTF.

The chain has TRBV19 and TRBJ2-3; possible D gene TRBD2, 6 bases. Trimming shortened V by 8 bases and J by 1 base, and 16 bases separated the two germline ends. Germline V lookup: CDR1 LNHDA, CDR2 SQIVND (reference sequence). CDR3 length: 15 amino acids. In DNA form, the CDR3 reads TGTGCCAGTTCCGCTACTAGCTGGGGCACAGATACGCAGTATTTT. Protein product: CASSATSWGTDTQYF.

V gene TRBV2 combines with J gene TRBJ2-2; D not resolved. CDR3 length equals 14 residues. Germline V gene sequence: CDR1 SNHLY, CDR2 FYNNEI. Trimming took 4 bases from V and 1 from J, leaving 7 bases between them. The DNA of the CDR3 is TGTGCCAGCAGTGTCACGGAGAACACCGGGGAGCTGTTTTTT. It codes for CASSVTENTGELFF.

The chain employs TRBV5-1 and TRBJ2-5; the D gene is possibly TRBD2 (5 bases). The V end was cut by 6 bases, the J end by 3 bases, with 6 bases between. The CDR3 is 11 amino acids. CDR1 and CDR2 from the germline V gene are SGHRS and YFSETQ. The CDR3 sequence is CASIGEETQYF. CDR3 sequence (DNA): TGCGCCAGCATCGGGGAAGAGACCCAGTACTTC.

This clonotype is a singleton in its sample. The chain recombines TRBV12-5 with TRBJ1-1; D possibly corresponds to TRBD1 (5 bases). The CDR3 loop spans 13 amino acids. Looked up from germline, CDR1 is LGHNT and CDR2 is FRNRAP. Trimming took 6 bases from V and 1 from J, leaving 9 bases between them. The CDR3 reads CASGLDKNTEAFF. The CDR3 nucleotides read TGTGCTAGTGGCCTGGACAAGAACACTGAAGCTTTCTTT. The whole variable domain, filled in from reference TRBV12-5 and TRBJ1-1, reads DARVTQTPRHKVTEMGQEVTMRCQPILGHNTVFWYRQTMMQGLELLAYFRNRAPLDDSGMPKDRFSAEMPDATLATLKIQPSEPRDSAVYFCASGLDKNTEAFFGQGTRLTVV.